This is a list of T cell receptor beta chains from one sample in a study of blood T cells in healthy people across ages. One entry per CDR3 protein results from TCRdb running MiXCR on the 5' RACE reads. The repertoire holds 1.6 million or so distinct CDR3 sequences, roughly a third seen once, with approximately 10% in the top ten. Sequences were obtained from blood. The receptors originated from a woman aged 25 to 39 in good health. Each CDR3 is given with its conserved first and last residue. Fields, in order: D gene, CDR3 length, J gene, V gene, CDR3 protein. A D gene is named only where the DNA matches it firmly.

D gene: -; CDR3 length: 12; J gene: TRBJ2-1; V gene: TRBV20-1; CDR3 protein: CSATQREVEQFF
D gene: -; CDR3 length: 16; J gene: TRBJ2-1; V gene: TRBV18; CDR3 protein: CASSPFSGQGANEQFF
D gene: -; CDR3 length: 13; J gene: TRBJ1-1; V gene: TRBV25-1; CDR3 protein: CASSDRADTEAFF
D gene: -; CDR3 length: 15; J gene: TRBJ2-7; V gene: TRBV12-3/TRBV12-4; CDR3 protein: CASRKGPAVNYEQYF
D gene: -; CDR3 length: 15; J gene: TRBJ2-4; V gene: TRBV4-1; CDR3 protein: CASSQVGAKGDIQYF
D gene: -; CDR3 length: 15; J gene: TRBJ1-2; V gene: TRBV10-3; CDR3 protein: CAISEEGGEDYGYTF
D gene: -; CDR3 length: 15; J gene: TRBJ2-1; V gene: TRBV15; CDR3 protein: CATSGTGFWYNEQFF
D gene: TRBD2; CDR3 length: 14; J gene: TRBJ2-7; V gene: TRBV20-1; CDR3 protein: CSANERLASYEQYF
D gene: TRBD1; CDR3 length: 13; J gene: -; V gene: TRBV12-3/TRBV12-4; CDR3 protein: CASSFRGPHEQYF
D gene: -; CDR3 length: 13; J gene: TRBJ1-5; V gene: TRBV27; CDR3 protein: CASSSGTSGYEHF
D gene: -; CDR3 length: 15; J gene: TRBJ1-1; V gene: TRBV20-1; CDR3 protein: CSARDRAGLNTEVFF
D gene: -; CDR3 length: 13; J gene: TRBJ2-4; V gene: TRBV7-3; CDR3 protein: CASSQTVLDIQYF
D gene: -; CDR3 length: 15; J gene: TRBJ2-1; V gene: TRBV19; CDR3 protein: CASKLGQGSYNEQFF
D gene: TRBD1; CDR3 length: 13; J gene: TRBJ1-1; V gene: TRBV10-3; CDR3 protein: CAITGTGDAEAFF
D gene: -; CDR3 length: 11; J gene: TRBJ1-4; V gene: TRBV2; CDR3 protein: CASSGLEKLFF
D gene: TRBD1; CDR3 length: 13; J gene: TRBJ2-1; V gene: TRBV5-1; CDR3 protein: CASSSPGGNEQFF
D gene: -; CDR3 length: 13; J gene: TRBJ1-5; V gene: TRBV10-3; CDR3 protein: CAIATDSNQPQHF
D gene: TRBD1; CDR3 length: 13; J gene: TRBJ1-5; V gene: TRBV6-4; CDR3 protein: CASSTGDYQPQHF
D gene: TRBD2; CDR3 length: 17; J gene: TRBJ2-7; V gene: TRBV16; CDR3 protein: CASSQRILAGMGYEQYF
D gene: -; CDR3 length: 11; J gene: TRBJ2-5; V gene: TRBV12-3/TRBV12-4; CDR3 protein: CACSLGETQYF
D gene: -; CDR3 length: 14; J gene: TRBJ2-1; V gene: TRBV20-1; CDR3 protein: CSARDPGSYNEQFF
D gene: -; CDR3 length: 12; J gene: TRBJ1-2; V gene: TRBV24-1; CDR3 protein: CATSDFAKGYTF
D gene: -; CDR3 length: 14; J gene: TRBJ2-5; V gene: TRBV4-1; CDR3 protein: CASSQEAVLGEQYF
D gene: TRBD1; CDR3 length: 15; J gene: TRBJ1-5; V gene: TRBV12-3/TRBV12-4; CDR3 protein: CASSFSGQGGQPQHF
D gene: -; CDR3 length: 17; J gene: TRBJ2-4; V gene: TRBV28; CDR3 protein: CASSPFRAPGAGNIQYF
D gene: -; CDR3 length: 13; J gene: TRBJ2-1; V gene: TRBV15; CDR3 protein: CATSSGGYNEQFF
D gene: -; CDR3 length: 12; J gene: TRBJ2-3; V gene: TRBV10-3; CDR3 protein: CAIGGVTDTQYF
D gene: -; CDR3 length: 16; J gene: TRBJ1-1; V gene: TRBV20-1; CDR3 protein: CSAPSRGGSLNTEAFF
D gene: -; CDR3 length: 15; J gene: TRBJ1-2; V gene: TRBV28; CDR3 protein: CASNRGGGVGYGYTF
D gene: -; CDR3 length: 14; J gene: TRBJ2-3; V gene: TRBV5-6; CDR3 protein: CASSFGSSPDTQYF
D gene: -; CDR3 length: 13; J gene: TRBJ1-1; V gene: TRBV29-1; CDR3 protein: CSVRGSQGTEAFF
D gene: -; CDR3 length: 14; J gene: TRBJ2-3; V gene: TRBV18; CDR3 protein: CASSPGLSESTQYF